The rows below give T cell receptor beta chains drawn from one sample of a study of blood T cell repertoires in COVID-19. Some clones are missing from TCRdb's copy, which holds only in-frame ones; the method was immunoSEQ multiplex PCR. The sample lists approximately 55,000 clones; about three quarters were seen once. Sequences were obtained from peripheral blood. The receptors were sampled from a man younger than 45 with COVID-19, enrolled during active disease. CDR3s leave out the opening cysteine and the closing phenylalanine or tryptophan.

v_gene: TRBV27
len: 16
j_gene: TRBJ2-7
CDR3aa: ASSLAPSSRTASYEQY

v_gene: TRBV2
len: 13
j_gene: TRBJ1-5
CDR3aa: ASSSDRGSNQPQH

v_gene: TRBV18
len: 12
j_gene: TRBJ1-1
CDR3aa: ASSPHTENTEAF

v_gene: TRBV27
len: 13
j_gene: TRBJ1-5
CDR3aa: ASSSLQGDNQPQH

v_gene: TRBV11-2
len: 14
j_gene: TRBJ2-3
CDR3aa: ASSWTSGGVTDTQY

v_gene: TRBV11-2
len: 12
j_gene: TRBJ1-5
CDR3aa: ASSLEGGDQPQH

v_gene: TRBV5-6
len: 11
j_gene: TRBJ1-1
CDR3aa: ASSSTLGAQAF

v_gene: TRBV27
len: 12
j_gene: TRBJ1-4
CDR3aa: ASSFVATNEKLF

v_gene: TRBV19
len: 12
j_gene: TRBJ1-2
CDR3aa: ASSSESFNYGYT

v_gene: TRBV6-5
len: 11
j_gene: TRBJ1-5
CDR3aa: ATHLDRDEPQH

v_gene: TRBV4-3
len: 12
j_gene: TRBJ2-3
CDR3aa: ASSQDVFTDTQY

v_gene: TRBV24-1
len: 15
j_gene: TRBJ2-5
CDR3aa: ATSVLLPGQIQETQY

v_gene: TRBV18
len: 12
j_gene: TRBJ2-5
CDR3aa: ASSPPGRQETQY

v_gene: TRBV27
len: 13
j_gene: TRBJ1-6
CDR3aa: ASSSYSSYNSPLH

v_gene: TRBV11-2
len: 12
j_gene: TRBJ2-7
CDR3aa: ASSAGASAYEQY

v_gene: TRBV27
len: 16
j_gene: TRBJ2-2
CDR3aa: ASSHRLSGGTNTGELF

v_gene: TRBV5-1
len: 16
j_gene: TRBJ1-1
CDR3aa: ASSWSSDRGRWDTEAF

v_gene: TRBV5-6
len: 14
j_gene: TRBJ2-3
CDR3aa: ASSLGASGRTDTQY

v_gene: TRBV10-1
len: 14
j_gene: TRBJ2-1
CDR3aa: ASSELAGKPYNEQF

v_gene: TRBV6-2/TRBV6-3
len: 12
j_gene: TRBJ1-1
CDR3aa: ASSPQGAGTEAF

v_gene: TRBV28
len: 10
j_gene: TRBJ1-1
CDR3aa: ASSLQDTEAF

v_gene: TRBV7-3
len: 15
j_gene: TRBJ1-1
CDR3aa: ASSLNAAGGMNTEAF

v_gene: TRBV28
len: 10
j_gene: TRBJ2-3
CDR3aa: GTGYGMGTQY

v_gene: TRBV4-1
len: 12
j_gene: TRBJ2-7
CDR3aa: ASSQGQGDYEQY

v_gene: TRBV3-1/TRBV3-2
len: 13
j_gene: TRBJ2-2
CDR3aa: ASSQWGGDTGELF

v_gene: TRBV19
len: 22
j_gene: TRBJ2-3
CDR3aa: ASSIVATATLWGLAGGGTDTQY

v_gene: TRBV5-1
len: 14
j_gene: TRBJ2-4
CDR3aa: ASSTSPGYTKNIQY

v_gene: TRBV5-6
len: 10
j_gene: TRBJ2-7
CDR3aa: ASSLRGYEQY

v_gene: TRBV29-1
len: 12
j_gene: TRBJ2-3
CDR3aa: SAAGQGMTDTQY

v_gene: TRBV5-8
len: 14
j_gene: TRBJ2-1
CDR3aa: ASSSLGLAGVNEQF

v_gene: TRBV11-2
len: 17
j_gene: TRBJ1-6
CDR3aa: ASSLGETGLALGNSPLH

v_gene: TRBV11-3
len: 14
j_gene: TRBJ2-1
CDR3aa: ASSLEAGGSYNEQF

v_gene: TRBV4-1
len: 13
j_gene: TRBJ1-5
CDR3aa: ASSQEATGDQPQH

v_gene: TRBV6-2/TRBV6-3
len: 11
j_gene: TRBJ1-4
CDR3aa: ASSLQGVEKLF

v_gene: TRBV5-4
len: 13
j_gene: TRBJ2-7
CDR3aa: ASSLRAGGIYEQY

v_gene: TRBV19
len: 14
j_gene: TRBJ2-3
CDR3aa: ASSIAAGTGTDTQY

v_gene: TRBV7-9
len: 13
j_gene: TRBJ2-3
CDR3aa: ASIQRTFLTDTQY

v_gene: TRBV7-9
len: 14
j_gene: TRBJ2-5
CDR3aa: ASSSELDRTGETQY

v_gene: TRBV28
len: 11
j_gene: TRBJ1-1
CDR3aa: ASSHRGGIEAF

v_gene: TRBV7-2
len: 11
j_gene: TRBJ1-1
CDR3aa: ASRNPSNTEAF

v_gene: TRBV6-2/TRBV6-3
len: 10
j_gene: TRBJ2-2
CDR3aa: ASSPLLRELF

v_gene: TRBV28
len: 10
j_gene: TRBJ1-5
CDR3aa: ASSYLNQPQH

v_gene: TRBV2
len: 13
j_gene: TRBJ1-4
CDR3aa: ASSPGQAANEKLF

v_gene: TRBV24-1
len: 10
j_gene: TRBJ2-3
CDR3aa: ATEGLIDTQY

v_gene: TRBV4-1
len: 12
j_gene: TRBJ1-5
CDR3aa: ASSQGSGGQPQH

v_gene: TRBV6-5
len: 13
j_gene: TRBJ2-1
CDR3aa: ASRAGWVSYNEQF

v_gene: TRBV7-2
len: 12
j_gene: TRBJ2-7
CDR3aa: ASSLGRSTYEQY

v_gene: TRBV12-5
len: 15
j_gene: TRBJ2-7
CDR3aa: ASGLVPFGGGKYEQY

v_gene: TRBV9
len: 11
j_gene: TRBJ2-7
CDR3aa: ASSVSGVDEQY

v_gene: TRBV6-4
len: 15
j_gene: TRBJ1-3
CDR3aa: ASISTSPELSGNTIY

v_gene: TRBV3-1/TRBV3-2
len: 15
j_gene: TRBJ2-2
CDR3aa: ASSSRWASDGTGELF

v_gene: TRBV29-1
len: 11
j_gene: TRBJ2-2
CDR3aa: SVTPGNTGELF

v_gene: TRBV19
len: 12
j_gene: TRBJ1-1
CDR3aa: ASSINTGSREAF

v_gene: TRBV29-1
len: 12
j_gene: TRBJ1-1
CDR3aa: SAPPGGPGAEAF

v_gene: TRBV27
len: 11
j_gene: TRBJ1-2
CDR3aa: ASSLEGTYGYT

v_gene: TRBV4-1
len: 16
j_gene: TRBJ2-2
CDR3aa: ASSQFALAGGNTGELF

v_gene: TRBV5-1
len: 12
j_gene: TRBJ1-2
CDR3aa: ASSLSQSDYGYT

v_gene: TRBV4-3
len: 13
j_gene: TRBJ2-1
CDR3aa: ASSQRQRSDNEQF